This is a list of T cell receptor beta chains from one sample in a study of blood T cells in healthy people across ages. A single record per CDR3 protein comes from TCRdb applying MiXCR to the 5' RACE reads. The sample lists around 400,000 distinct CDR3 sequences; approximately 47% were seen once. Sequenced sample: blood. The receptors stem from a man in his fifties or sixties in good health. The CDR3 runs from the conserved cysteine through the conserved F or W. Fields, in order: J gene, clone size, D gene, V gene, CDR3 protein, CDR3 DNA. The D gene is left open where the match is weak. Part of the rows lack a size; the others show once, few, many or a class for expanded clones.

TRBJ2-7 . TRBD1 TRBV7-6 CASSRGQGGSAYEQYF TGTGCCAGCAGCAGGGGACAGGGAGGTTCAGCCTACGAGCAGTACTTC
TRBJ2-1 . . TRBV6-5 CASSYHSTSPDNEQFF TGTGCCAGCAGTTACCACTCTACTAGCCCGGACAATGAGCAGTTCTTC
TRBJ2-1 once TRBD2 TRBV6-5 CATKLAGTTREQFF TGTGCCACCAAACTAGCGGGGACTACACGGGAGCAGTTCTTC
TRBJ1-2 . . TRBV20-1 CSPGPTSNYGYTF TGCAGTCCGGGCCCCACCTCTAACTATGGCTACACCTTC
TRBJ2-5 . . TRBV6-2/TRBV6-3 CASSYQRRQNQETQYF TGTGCCAGCAGTTACCAAAGGCGACAGAACCAAGAGACCCAGTACTTC
TRBJ2-3 . TRBD2 TRBV3-1 CASRSTSGGDTQYF TGTGCCAGCCGCTCGACTAGCGGGGGAGATACGCAGTATTTT
TRBJ1-2 . . TRBV12-3/TRBV12-4 CASSSRDKTYGYTF TGTGCCAGCAGTTCCCGGGACAAAACCTATGGCTACACCTTC
TRBJ2-5 . TRBD1 TRBV5-1 CASSLTGADQETQYF TGCGCCAGCAGCTTAACAGGGGCGGACCAAGAGACCCAGTACTTC
TRBJ2-7 . TRBD2 TRBV20-1 CSARGSRGGPEQYF TGCAGTGCTAGAGGGTCCCGGGGGGGCCCCGAGCAGTACTTC
TRBJ2-5 . . TRBV5-4 CASSSGPRYQETQYF TGTGCCAGCAGCTCGGGACCAAGATATCAAGAGACCCAGTACTTC
TRBJ2-7 . TRBD2 TRBV27 CASARGVTYEQYF TGTGCCAGCGCGCGGGGGGTAACCTACGAGCAGTACTTC
TRBJ2-5 . . TRBV12-5 CASGSTAYQETQYF TGTGCTAGTGGTTCGACAGCCTACCAAGAGACCCAGTACTTC
TRBJ2-3 . TRBD1 TRBV3-1 CASSRDRGLTDTQYF TGTGCCAGCAGCCGGGACAGGGGACTTACAGATACGCAGTATTTT
TRBJ2-3 once . TRBV20-1 CSAGTSTDTQYF TGCAGTGCCGGGACATCCACAGATACGCAGTATTTT
TRBJ2-3 many . TRBV20-1 CSARPSKATSTDTQYF TGCAGTGCTAGACCCTCTAAGGCTACTAGCACAGATACGCAGTATTTT
TRBJ1-2 . TRBD1 TRBV12-3/TRBV12-4 CASSLMTGQVDGYTF TGTGCCAGCAGTTTGATGACAGGGCAGGTGGATGGCTACACCTTC
TRBJ2-5 . . TRBV4-3 CASSQFQQETQYF TGCGCCAGCAGCCAATTTCAGCAAGAGACCCAGTACTTC
TRBJ2-3 . . TRBV18 CASSPVDTQYF TGTGCCAGCTCACCAGTAGATACGCAGTATTTT
TRBJ2-7 . TRBD2 TRBV2 CASSWLAEDQPFYEQYF TGTGCCAGCAGTTGGCTAGCGGAGGATCAACCATTCTACGAGCAGTACTTC
TRBJ2-5 . . TRBV5-1 CASSLTGNSQETQYF TGCGCCAGCAGCTTAACCGGGAATTCCCAAGAGACCCAGTACTTC
TRBJ2-2 few . TRBV5-1 CASSPIAGGELFF TGCGCCAGCAGCCCTATTGCGGGAGGGGAGCTGTTTTTT
TRBJ2-2 few . TRBV6-5 CASSYRRQINTGELFF TGTGCCAGCAGTTACCGCAGACAGATAAACACCGGGGAGCTGTTTTTT
TRBJ1-2 . TRBD1 TRBV20-1 CSARSAGGLDYGYTF TGCAGTGCTAGATCGGCAGGGGGACTGGACTATGGCTACACCTTC
TRBJ2-5 . TRBD1 TRBV6-2/TRBV6-3 CASSLGQFGTQYF TGTGCCAGCAGTCTGGGACAGTTCGGGACCCAGTACTTC
TRBJ1-2 . . TRBV6-6 CANTPRRGGNYGYTF TGTGCCAACACTCCCCGGCGAGGGGGGAACTATGGCTACACCTTC
TRBJ2-5 once TRBD1 TRBV18 CASSPGQSGLGEQYF TGTGCCAGCTCCCCGGGACAGAGCGGCTTGGGGGAGCAGTACTTC
TRBJ2-5 . . TRBV5-1 CASSLVAATPHEQYF TGCGCCAGCAGCTTGGTTGCGGCGACCCCCCATGAGCAGTACTTC
TRBJ2-6 . . TRBV6-5 CASSYSTNARSGANVLTF TGTGCCAGCAGTTACTCGACCAATGCACGCTCTGGGGCCAACGTCCTGACTTTC
TRBJ2-7 . TRBD1 TRBV7-2 CASSMGQGYNEQYF TGTGCCAGCAGCATGGGACAGGGGTACAATGAGCAGTACTTC
TRBJ2-7 . . TRBV12-3/TRBV12-4 CASKALGDEQYF TGTGCCAGCAAGGCGTTAGGCGACGAGCAGTACTTC
TRBJ2-5 few TRBD2 TRBV7-9 CASSILAGQETQYF TGTGCCAGCAGTATACTAGCGGGGCAAGAGACCCAGTACTTC
TRBJ1-2 . . TRBV7-2 CASSLGIANYGYTF TGTGCCAGCAGCTTAGGGATTGCTAACTATGGCTACACCTTC
TRBJ2-7 . TRBD2 TRBV10-1 CASSGRTKASGGQPYEQYF TGCGCCAGCAGTGGCCGAACCAAGGCTAGCGGGGGCCAACCTTACGAGCAGTACTTC
TRBJ2-1 . TRBD2 TRBV20-1 CSAPESGSWYEQFF TGCAGTGCCCCAGAAAGCGGGAGCTGGTATGAGCAGTTCTTC
TRBJ1-2 many TRBD1 TRBV15 CATSSGTETYGYTF TGTGCCACCAGCAGCGGGACAGAGACCTATGGCTACACCTTC
TRBJ2-1 . TRBD1 TRBV12-3/TRBV12-4 CASSKQGTSSYNEQFF TGTGCCAGCAGCAAACAGGGGACAAGCTCCTACAATGAGCAGTTCTTC
TRBJ2-1 few . TRBV20-1 CSATRESSYNEQFF TGCAGTGCTACGCGGGAAAGCTCCTACAATGAGCAGTTCTTC
TRBJ2-3 many . TRBV12-3/TRBV12-4 CASSPRPPSTDTQYF TGTGCCAGCAGTCCCAGGCCGCCTAGCACAGATACGCAGTATTTT
TRBJ2-3 many . TRBV7-2 CASSLAWGLISDTQYF TGTGCCAGCAGCTTAGCCTGGGGACTTATTTCGGATACGCAGTATTTT
TRBJ2-3 . TRBD2 TRBV6-5 CASSFKRGRGDTQYF TGTGCCAGCAGTTTCAAGCGGGGGCGAGGAGATACGCAGTATTTT